This T cell receptor beta chain was recovered during a study of cytomegalovirus exposure and HLA in healthy donors. Broader study findings: HLA allele associations emerged for 16,951 TCR beta sequences in a later analysis, at 0.05 false discovery rate.

A multiplex PCR was run with 60 Vbeta primers and 13 Jbeta primers. The table came from immunoSEQ multiplex PCR; TCRdb's copy has only in-frame clones and leaves some out. This table holds 150,000 to 200,000 clones, more than 60% found once. CDR3 length: 17 residues. Trimming took 5 bases from V and 1 from J, leaving 21 bases between them. Germline lookup yields CDR1 SEHNR and CDR2 FQNEAQ (reference sequence). Concerning this clone: Its antigen is not known.

Sequencing used PBMCs. The sequence was obtained from a woman younger than 45 in good health and CMV-seropositive. This chain connects TRBV7-9 to TRBJ2-7; D possibly uses TRBD1 or TRBD2 (9 bases each). The CDR3, as DNA: TGTGCCAGCAGCACGGGACAGGGCCTAGCGGGGTCCTACGAGCAGTACTTC. Protein: CASSTGQGLAGSYEQYF.